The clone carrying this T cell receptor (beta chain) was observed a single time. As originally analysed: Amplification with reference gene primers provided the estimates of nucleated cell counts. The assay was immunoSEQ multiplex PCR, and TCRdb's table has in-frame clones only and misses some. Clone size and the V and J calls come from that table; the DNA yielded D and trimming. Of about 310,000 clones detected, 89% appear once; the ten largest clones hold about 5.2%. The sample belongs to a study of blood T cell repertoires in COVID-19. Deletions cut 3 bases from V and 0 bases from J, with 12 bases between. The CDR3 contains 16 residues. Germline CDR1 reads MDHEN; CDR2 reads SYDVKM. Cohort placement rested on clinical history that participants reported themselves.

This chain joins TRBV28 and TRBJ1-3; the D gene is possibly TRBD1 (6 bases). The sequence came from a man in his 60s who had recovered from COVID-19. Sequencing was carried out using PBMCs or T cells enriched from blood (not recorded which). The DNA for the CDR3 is TGTGCCAGCAGTTTTAATACAGGGATCTCTGGAAACACCATATATTTT. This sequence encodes CASSFNTGISGNTIYF.